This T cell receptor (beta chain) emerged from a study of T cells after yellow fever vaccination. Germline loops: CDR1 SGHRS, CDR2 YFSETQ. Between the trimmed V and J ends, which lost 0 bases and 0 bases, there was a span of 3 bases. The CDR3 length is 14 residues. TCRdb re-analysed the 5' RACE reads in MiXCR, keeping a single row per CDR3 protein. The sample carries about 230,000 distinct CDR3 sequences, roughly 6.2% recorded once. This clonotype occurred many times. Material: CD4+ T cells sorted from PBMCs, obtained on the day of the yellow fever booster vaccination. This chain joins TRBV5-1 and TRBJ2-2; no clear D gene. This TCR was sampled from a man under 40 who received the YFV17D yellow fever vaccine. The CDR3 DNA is TGCGCCAGCAGCTTGGGGGCGAACACCGGGGAGCTGTTTTTT. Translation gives CASSLGANTGELFF.